These 22 T cell receptor beta chains were all obtained from the same sample, sequenced in a study of shared clonotypes between healthy human individuals. The data were produced by immunoSEQ multiplex PCR, yet TCRdb's version contains in-frame clones alone and is incomplete. The sample consists of around 700,000 clones, approximately 79% of them appearing once. The sequencing sample was made of memory CD4+ T cells sorted from blood. Sample subset: CD45RA-negative fraction. The receptors come from a young woman in good health.

V usage is TRBV4-1 and J usage is TRBJ1-4, with D possibly TRBD1 on 5 matching bases. Looked up from germline, CDR1 is MGHRA and CDR2 is YSYEKL. This CDR3 has 15 residues. With 0 bases removed from V and 8 bases from J, the gap between germline ends came to 13 bases. CDR3 in amino acids: CASSQDGGDREKLFF. CDR3 DNA sequence: TGCGCCAGCAGCCAAGATGGGGGGGATAGGGAAAAACTGTTTTTT.

The chain combines TRBV4-1 with TRBJ1-2, with 7 nucleotides matching TRBD1. This CDR3 region has 13 residues. V lost 7 bases and J lost 7; bases outside the gene matches: 9. Germline values: CDR1 MGHRA, CDR2 YSYEKL. CDR3 DNA: TGCGCCAGCATAAGACAGGGTACAGGTGGCTACACCTTC. It yields the protein CASIRQGTGGYTF.

The chain employs TRBV5-6 and TRBJ2-7; D is unclear. In germline, CDR1 is SGHDT, CDR2 YYEEEE. V lost 2 bases and J 4 bases, leaving 7 bases between the germline ends. CDR3 length: 12 amino acids. The CDR3 reads CASSFIDYEQYF. CDR3 sequence (DNA): TGTGCCAGCAGCTTCATAGATTACGAGCAGTACTTC.

The count of this clone is one. V gene TRBV7-9 combines with J gene TRBJ2-1, with TRBD1 identical over 10 bases. V lost 7 bases, J lost 9 bases, and 12 bases stayed unmatched. This CDR3 spans 15 amino acids. Germline V CDR1 and CDR2: SEHNR, FQNEAQ (reference sequence). The CDR3 loop reads CASTTGTGDLSEQFF. DNA for the CDR3: TGTGCCAGCACCACCGGGACAGGGGACTTAAGTGAGCAGTTCTTC.

The rearrangement joins TRBV10-3 to TRBJ2-3; 7 bases are a match to TRBD2. Germline-derived CDR1 and CDR2 are ENHRY and SYGVKD. The junction had 8 bases not matched to a gene; V was cut back by 4 bases and J by 1 base. The CDR3 is 16 amino acids. The CDR3 loop is CAISGVAGVGTDTQYF. As DNA, the CDR3 is TGTGCCATCAGTGGAGTTGCGGGAGTTGGCACAGATACGCAGTATTTT.

This chain connects TRBV6-4 to TRBJ2-3, with D unresolved. With 2 bases removed from V and 1 base from J, the gap between germline ends came to 10 bases. CDR1 is MRHNA, CDR2 SNTAGT, per germline. This CDR3 spans 15 amino acids. The chain's CDR3 is CASSDVGMGTDTQYF. As DNA, the CDR3 is TGTGCCAGCAGTGACGTGGGTATGGGCACAGATACGCAGTATTTT.

This chain connects TRBV28 to TRBJ2-2; 8 bases fit TRBD1. The CDR3 consists of 16 residues. Germline V CDR1 and CDR2: MDHEN, SYDVKM. V dropped 6 bases and J dropped 7; count of bases not matched to a gene: 13. The CDR3 DNA sequence: TGTGCCAGCAGCCGAAGTCAGGGGGCTTGGGGCGGGGAGCTGTTTTTT. Its protein product is CASSRSQGAWGGELFF.

This clone was counted at least ten times. The CDR3 nucleotides read TGTGCCAGCAGTCGCCGGACCCCAGGGGAGCAGTACTTC. Translated: CASSRRTPGEQYF. The V call is TRBV5-6, the J call TRBJ2-7; TRBD1 might be the D (5 bases). The CDR3 spans 13 residues. V shed 5 bases and J shed 7 bases, with 16 bases lying between them. Germline values: CDR1 SGHDT, CDR2 YYEEEE.

This chain joins TRBV19 and TRBJ1-2, with D unresolved. The CDR3 is 10 amino acids. Germline V gene data show CDR1 as LNHDA and CDR2 as SQIVND (reference sequence). V lost 3 bases, J lost 7 bases, and 3 bases lay in between. CDR3 nucleotide sequence: TGTGCCAGTAGTATGATTGGCTACACCTTC. It codes for CASSMIGYTF.

In its sample, this clone was seen once. The V and J genes are TRBV6-1 and TRBJ1-5; D is undetermined. The ends were cut back, 1 base at V and 2 bases at J, with 9 bases in the middle. The CDR3 is made up of 15 amino acids. The germline CDR1 and CDR2 sequences are MNHNS and SASEGT. CDR3 in amino acids: CASSEEGYRNQPQHF. The CDR3 coding sequence is TGTGCCAGCAGTGAAGAGGGATACCGCAATCAGCCCCAGCATTTT.

The rearrangement joins TRBV18 to TRBJ1-5; no reliable D call. The CDR3 runs 13 residues. Between the trimmed V and J ends, which lost 4 bases and 5 bases, there was a span of 9 bases. The V gene's germline CDR1 is KGHSH and CDR2 LQKENI. The CDR3 here is CASSQANDQPQHF. The CDR3 DNA reads TGTGCCAGCTCACAGGCAAATGATCAGCCCCAGCATTTT.

This clone was observed at least ten times. The DNA of the CDR3 is TGCGCCAGCAGTGAGGGAGGACTAGCGGGAGGGAGGACAGATACGCAGTATTTT. As protein: CASSEGGLAGGRTDTQYF. The V call is TRBV10-2, the J call TRBJ2-3, with TRBD2 matching 15 bases. V trimming: 2 bases; J trimming: 3 bases; junction bases outside the gene matches: 6. Germline V CDR1 and CDR2: WSHSY, SAAADI. The CDR3 consists of 18 residues.

Notes on this clone: One end of the junction varies from germline; a read error may be responsible. The genes are TRBV5-4 and TRBJ2-7; 9 positions agree with TRBD2. The CDR3 length is 14 residues. CDR1 is SGHNT, CDR2 YYREEE, per germline (reference sequence). The CDR3 DNA sequence: TGTGCCAGCAGTTTGGGGACTAGCAACTACGAGCAGTACTTC. It yields the protein CASSLGTSNYEQYF.

The V and J genes are TRBV7-2 and TRBJ1-5; 10 positions match TRBD1. The CDR3 runs 14 residues. V trimming: 5 bases; J trimming: 6 bases; junction bases outside the gene matches: 4. The germline CDR1 and CDR2 sequences are SGHTA and FQGNSA. The CDR3 loop is CASSPGTGAQPQHF. The DNA for the CDR3 is TGTGCCAGCAGCCCGGGGACAGGGGCTCAGCCCCAGCATTTT.

The rearrangement links TRBV9 to TRBJ2-1; maybe TRBD2 (6 bases). Germline V gives CDR1 SGDLS, CDR2 YYNGEE. This CDR3 is 15 amino acids long. V was clipped by 3 bases and J by 2 bases, with 12 bases between them. In DNA form, the CDR3 reads TGTGCCAGCAGCGAAGACGGAGGGACCTACAATGAGCAGTTCTTC. Protein sequence: CASSEDGGTYNEQFF.

This clone appeared once. The rearrangement uses TRBV4-1 and TRBJ2-1; D remains unclear. Germline-derived CDR1 and CDR2 are MGHRA and YSYEKL. CDR3 size: 16 residues. V was clipped by 1 base and J by 0 bases, with 10 bases between them. The CDR3 spells CASSQVRGSSYNEQFF. The CDR3, as DNA: TGCGCCAGCAGCCAAGTGCGCGGTAGCTCCTACAATGAGCAGTTCTTC.

This clone was observed at least ten times. Different DNA sequences within this sample yield the same CDR3. The genes are TRBV6-1 and TRBJ2-7, with 12 bases lining up with TRBD2. CDR1 MNHNS and CDR2 SASEGT come from the germline V gene. Trimming removed 4 bases from V and 5 bases from J; junction bases left unmatched: 6. The CDR3 is made up of 15 amino acids. Written as DNA, the CDR3 is TGTGCCAGCAGTGCCGGACTAGCGGGACGCGACGAGCAGTACTTC. Its protein product is CASSAGLAGRDEQYF.

The rearrangement links TRBV7-9 to TRBJ2-2; D gene unclear. The CDR3 contains 11 residues. Germline CDR1 and CDR2: SEHNR and FQNEAQ (reference sequence). V shed 6 bases and J shed 5 bases, with 4 bases lying between them. In DNA, the CDR3 is TGTGCCAGCAGATTGACCGGGGAGCTGTTTTTT. Protein product: CASRLTGELFF.

This chain links TRBV27 with TRBJ2-1; the match to TRBD2 covers 14 bases. The CDR3 covers 15 residues. Per the germline V gene, CDR1 is MNHEY and CDR2 is SMNVEV (reference sequence). J was trimmed by 8 bases and V by 5 bases; bases with no gene match: 5. In nucleotides, the CDR3 is TGTGCCAGCAGTGTCCCGGGACTAGCGGGAGATGAGCAGTTCTTC. It translates to CASSVPGLAGDEQFF.

In regard to this clone: Other DNA variants within this sample encode the same CDR3. The gene calls are TRBV5-1 and TRBJ2-7; D is uncertain. The V end was cut by 0 bases, the J end by 2 bases, with 9 bases between. The germline V gene encodes CDR1 SGHRS and CDR2 YFSETQ. The CDR3 is 14 amino acids. In DNA, the CDR3 is TGCGCCAGCAGCTTGGTGGTGCAACCCTACGAGCAGTACTTC. Its translation is CASSLVVQPYEQYF.

This clone has only one observation. The chain combines TRBV11-2 with TRBJ2-1; 9 nucleotides line up with TRBD2. V dropped 5 bases and J dropped 8; count of bases not matched to a gene: 10. The CDR3 contains 15 residues. The germline V gene has CDR1 SGHAT and CDR2 FQNNGV. The CDR3 protein is CASSQAAGGVHEQFF. In nucleotides, the CDR3 is TGTGCCAGCAGCCAGGCGGCGGGAGGGGTTCATGAGCAGTTCTTC.

The DNA for the CDR3 is TGCGCCAGCAGGTCGGGTAGGGGGAGCCCTTTACCTCAGCCCCAGCATTTT. This gives the protein CASRSGRGSPLPQPQHF. V usage is TRBV5-1 and J usage is TRBJ1-5; tentative D call: TRBD1 (6 bases). Germline CDR1 and CDR2: SGHRS and YFSETQ. Between the trimmed V and J ends, which lost 5 bases and 6 bases, there was a span of 24 bases. The CDR3 is 17 amino acids.